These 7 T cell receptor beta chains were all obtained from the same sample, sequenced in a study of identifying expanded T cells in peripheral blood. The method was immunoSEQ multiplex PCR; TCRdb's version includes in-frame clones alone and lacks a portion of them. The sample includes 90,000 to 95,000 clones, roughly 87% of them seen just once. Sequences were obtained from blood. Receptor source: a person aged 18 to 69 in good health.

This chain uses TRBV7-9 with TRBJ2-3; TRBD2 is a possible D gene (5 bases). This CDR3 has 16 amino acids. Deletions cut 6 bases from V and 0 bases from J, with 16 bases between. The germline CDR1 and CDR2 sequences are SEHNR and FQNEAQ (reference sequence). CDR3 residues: CASSLRAAASTDTQYF. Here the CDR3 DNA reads TGTGCCAGCAGTCTTAGAGCAGCGGCGAGCACAGATACGCAGTATTTT.

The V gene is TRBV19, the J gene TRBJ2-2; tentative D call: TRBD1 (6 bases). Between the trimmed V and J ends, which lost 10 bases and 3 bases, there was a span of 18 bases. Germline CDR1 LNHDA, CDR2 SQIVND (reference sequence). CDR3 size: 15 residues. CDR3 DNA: TGTGCCACCCAGCCACAGGGTGATTACACCGGGGAGCTGTTTTTT. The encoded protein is CATQPQGDYTGELFF.

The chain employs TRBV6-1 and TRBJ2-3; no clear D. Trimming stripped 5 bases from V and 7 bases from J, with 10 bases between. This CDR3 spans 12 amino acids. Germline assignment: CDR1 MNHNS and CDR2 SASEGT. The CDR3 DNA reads TGTGCCAGCAGTCTATACGGTAATACGCAGTATTTT. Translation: CASSLYGNTQYF.

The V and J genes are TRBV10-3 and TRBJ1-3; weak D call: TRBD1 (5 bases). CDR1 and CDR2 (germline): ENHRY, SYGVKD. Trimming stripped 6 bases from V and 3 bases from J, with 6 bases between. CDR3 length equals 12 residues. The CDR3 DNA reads TGTGCCATCAGACAGGTTGGAAACACCATATATTTT. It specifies CAIRQVGNTIYF.

Here the CDR3 reads CASSSSGTAYNEQFF. In DNA, the CDR3 is TGTGCCAGCAGCTCGTCCGGGACAGCCTACAATGAGCAGTTCTTC. The rearrangement uses TRBV5-6 and TRBJ2-1; 7 bases align to TRBD1. The CDR3 consists of 15 residues. The junction had 5 bases not matched to a gene; V was cut back by 3 bases and J by 2 bases. Per the germline V gene, CDR1 is SGHDT and CDR2 is YYEEEE.

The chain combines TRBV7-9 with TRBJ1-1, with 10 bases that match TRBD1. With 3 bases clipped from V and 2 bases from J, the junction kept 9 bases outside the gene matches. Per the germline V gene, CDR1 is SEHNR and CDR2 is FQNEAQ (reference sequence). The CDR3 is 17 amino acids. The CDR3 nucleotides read TGTGCCAGCAGCTTGGACAGGGGGACGGTAGGAAACACTGAAGCTTTCTTT. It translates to CASSLDRGTVGNTEAFF.

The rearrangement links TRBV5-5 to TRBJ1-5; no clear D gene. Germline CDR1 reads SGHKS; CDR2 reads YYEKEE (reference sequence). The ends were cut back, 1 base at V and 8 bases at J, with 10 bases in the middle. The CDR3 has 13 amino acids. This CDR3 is CASSLLPGEPQHF. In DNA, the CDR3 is TGTGCCAGCAGCTTGTTGCCTGGGGAGCCCCAGCATTTT.